The 18 T cell receptor beta chains reported below all come from one sample, sequenced in a study of OX40 agonist ivuxolimab in advanced cancers. Sequencing was performed with immunoSEQ multiplex PCR; in TCRdb, only in-frame clones are kept and a portion is missing. The table shows 50,000 to 65,000 clones, with about nine tenths occurring only once. The starting material was CD4+ or CD8+ T cells sorted from blood, obtained in a trial of the OX40 agonist ivuxolimab. These receptor sequences come from an adult with an advanced solid tumor such as melanoma, head and neck, liver or kidney cancer.

The genes are TRBV2 and TRBJ2-2, with 10 bases lining up with TRBD2. CDR3 length: 16 amino acids. After removal of 6 bases from V and 6 bases from J, the junction contained 10 bases not matched to a gene. The germline gives CDR1 SNHLY, CDR2 FYNNEI. This CDR3 reads CASRVLAGVSPGELFF. The CDR3 DNA reads as TGTGCCAGCAGGGTCCTAGCGGGAGTATCCCCCGGGGAGCTGTTTTTT.

The chain couples TRBV6-1 to TRBJ2-6, with no clear D. The CDR3 runs to 14 residues. Germline CDR1 reads MNHNS; CDR2 reads SASEGT. With 5 bases removed from V and 0 bases from J, the gap between germline ends came to 5 bases. The CDR3 nucleotides read TGTGCCAGCAGTTCTCTCTCTGGGGCCAACGTCCTGACTTTC. Protein sequence: CASSSLSGANVLTF.

The CDR3 protein is CASSLGGEGLTQYF. The DNA for the CDR3 is TGTGCCAGCAGCTTAGGAGGGGAGGGGCTAACACAGTACTTC. The chain carries TRBV7-8 and TRBJ2-4; 7 bases map to TRBD2. V was clipped by 1 base and J by 13 bases; unmatched bases: 10. This CDR3 is 14 amino acids long. Per germline, CDR1 SGHVS and CDR2 FQNEAQ.

J is TRBJ2-6 and V is TRBV7-8, with TRBD2 as a possible D gene (5 bases). CDR3 length: 17 amino acids. Between the trimmed V and J ends, which lost 5 bases and 0 bases, there was a span of 14 bases. Germline V gene sequence: CDR1 SGHVS, CDR2 FQNEAQ. The CDR3 loop is CASSLDSPASGANVLTF. DNA of the CDR3: TGTGCCAGCAGCCTGGACTCGCCGGCCTCTGGGGCCAACGTCCTGACTTTC.

The chain links TRBV2 to TRBJ2-3, with 9 bases identical to TRBD1. With 5 bases clipped from V and 0 bases from J, the junction kept 3 bases outside the gene matches. This CDR3 is built from 15 residues. Germline CDR1 SNHLY, CDR2 FYNNEI. DNA of the CDR3: TGTGCCAGCAGTAAGGACAGGGGTAGCACAGATACGCAGTATTTT. This gives the protein CASSKDRGSTDTQYF.

The count of this clone is one. The genes are TRBV28 and TRBJ2-2; D not resolved. The CDR3 length is 12 residues. V gave up 2 bases and J gave up 4 bases, with 2 bases separating them. CDR1 and CDR2 (germline): MDHEN, SYDVKM. The CDR3 is CASSLLTGELFF. In DNA, the CDR3 is TGTGCCAGCAGTTTACTCACCGGGGAGCTGTTTTTT.

The chain recombines TRBV28 with TRBJ2-7; the D gene could be TRBD1 or TRBD2 (5 bases each). Trimming took 2 bases from V and 6 from J, leaving 17 bases between them. CDR3 length equals 15 residues. CDR1 and CDR2 from the germline V gene are MDHEN and SYDVKM. CDR3 nucleotides: TGTGCCAGCAGTTTACCGGGACCGAAACCCCTCGAGCAGTACTTC. Encoded protein: CASSLPGPKPLEQYF.

The chain joins TRBV25-1 to TRBJ1-3; TRBD1 matches 7 bases. This CDR3 comprises 17 residues. After removal of 4 bases from V and 0 bases from J, the junction contained 9 bases not matched to a gene. Germline CDR1 reads MGHDK; CDR2 reads SYGVNS. CDR3 sequence (DNA): TGTGCCAGCAGTGCCCGGGACAGAGACCTCTCTGGAAACACCATATATTTT. It translates to CASSARDRDLSGNTIYF.

The chain couples TRBV9 to TRBJ1-1; perhaps TRBD1 as D (6 bases). Germline-derived CDR1 and CDR2 are SGDLS and YYNGEE. The CDR3 is 14 amino acids. V shed 4 bases and J shed 2 bases, with 12 bases lying between them. The DNA of the CDR3 is TGTGCCAGCAGCTTGGCAGGGGCTAACACTGAAGCTTTCTTT. It is translated as CASSLAGANTEAFF.

This chain uses TRBV5-1 with TRBJ2-1; TRBD2 matches at 15 bases. With 3 bases clipped from V and 0 bases from J, the junction kept 4 bases outside the gene matches. CDR3 length: 18 residues. Germline assignment: CDR1 SGHRS and CDR2 YFSETQ. The CDR3 DNA reads TGCGCCAGCAGCTACGGACTAGCGGGAGGGAGCTCCTACAATGAGCAGTTCTTC. This translates into CASSYGLAGGSSYNEQFF.

The chain has TRBV7-3 and TRBJ2-1; the D is unclear. CDR3 size: 13 residues. V lost 5 bases and J lost 4, with 9 bases in between. In germline, CDR1 is SGHTA, CDR2 FQGTGA. The CDR3 loop is CASSIDGYNEQFF. The CDR3 DNA follows: TGTGCCAGCAGCATCGACGGGTACAATGAGCAGTTCTTC. Supplemented by reference TRBV7-3 and TRBJ2-1, the full variable domain reads GAGVSQTPSNKVTEKGKYVELRCDPISGHTALYWYRQSLGQGPEFLIYFQGTGAADDSGLPNDRFFAVRPEGSVSTLKIQRTERGDSAVYLCASSIDGYNEQFFGPGTRLTVL.

The chain carries TRBV28 and TRBJ1-1, with 10 nucleotides matching TRBD1. Germline V gene data show CDR1 as MDHEN and CDR2 as SYDVKM. Trimming removed 5 bases from V and 4 bases from J; junction bases left unmatched: 4. This CDR3 spans 14 amino acids. The CDR3 loop is CASSPGQGTTEAFF. The CDR3 coding sequence is TGTGCCAGCAGTCCGGGACAGGGGACCACTGAAGCTTTCTTT.

V is TRBV4-1 and J is TRBJ2-7; 16 bases are a match to TRBD2. The CDR3 is made up of 19 amino acids. V was clipped by 3 bases and J by 2 bases; unmatched bases: 10. In germline, CDR1 is MGHRA, CDR2 YSYEKL. CDR3 protein: CASSQGLAGGPAPAYEQYF. CDR3 sequence (DNA): TGCGCCAGCAGCCAGGGACTAGCGGGAGGGCCCGCCCCAGCCTACGAGCAGTACTTC.

The rearrangement links TRBV7-9 to TRBJ2-5; 9 nucleotides match TRBD1. Germline CDR1 reads SEHNR; CDR2 reads FQNEAQ (reference sequence). V dropped 11 bases and J dropped 3; count of bases not matched to a gene: 10. The CDR3 contains 14 residues. This chain's CDR3 is CASKSGQGKETQYF. DNA of the CDR3: TGTGCCTCAAAATCTGGACAGGGGAAAGAGACCCAGTACTTC.

The rearrangement uses TRBV6-6 and TRBJ1-2, with D perhaps matching TRBD1 (5 bases). Germline V lookup: CDR1 MNHNY, CDR2 SVGAGI (reference sequence). CDR3 length: 15 amino acids. The ends were cut back, 5 bases at V and 6 bases at J, with 19 bases in the middle. The CDR3 is CASSRNQPGTNGYTF. As DNA, the CDR3 is TGTGCCAGCAGTCGGAACCAGCCCGGGACGAATGGCTACACCTTC.

The chain couples TRBV28 to TRBJ2-3; 7 bases line up with TRBD2. V shed 3 bases, J shed 3 bases, and the junction held 6 bases outside the gene matches. Germline loops: CDR1 MDHEN, CDR2 SYDVKM. The length of the CDR3 is 15 residues. The CDR3 protein is CASSFAGAGTDTQYF. DNA for the CDR3: TGTGCCAGCAGTTTCGCGGGAGCGGGTACAGATACGCAGTATTTT. Based on the CDR3 plus reference TRBV28 and TRBJ2-3, the full variable domain is DVKVTQSSRYLVKRTGEKVFLECVQDMDHENMFWYRQDPGLGLRLIYFSYDVKMKEKGDIPEGYSVSREKKERFSLILESASTNQTSMYLCASSFAGAGTDTQYFGPGTRLTVL.

The chain combines TRBV6-5 with TRBJ2-7; possible D gene TRBD1, 6 bases. Germline CDR1 and CDR2: MNHEY and SVGAGI. The CDR3 is made up of 14 amino acids. Deletions cut 8 bases from V and 1 base from J, with 15 bases between. The CDR3 nucleotides read TGTGCCAGCGGCCGAACGGACAGATCCTACGAGCAGTACTTC. This translates into CASGRTDRSYEQYF.

This clone has more than one count but fewer than ten. This chain connects TRBV28 to TRBJ2-7; no reliable D call. V lost 3 bases, J lost 3 bases, and 15 bases lay in between. Germline assignment: CDR1 MDHEN and CDR2 SYDVKM. The CDR3 consists of 15 residues. CDR3: CASSFDIGRNYEQYF. Written as DNA, the CDR3 is TGTGCCAGCAGTTTTGACATCGGCAGGAACTACGAGCAGTACTTC. The complete variable domain, with remaining parts taken from reference TRBV28 and TRBJ2-7, reads DVKVTQSSRYLVKRTGEKVFLECVQDMDHENMFWYRQDPGLGLRLIYFSYDVKMKEKGDIPEGYSVSREKKERFSLILESASTNQTSMYLCASSFDIGRNYEQYFGPGTRLTVT.